This T cell receptor (beta chain) derives from a study of vaccination effects on CD4 cells after COVID-19. A word on this clone: Its specificity is unknown.

General study findings and limits: Substantial clonal contraction characterized both infection- and vaccine-induced clones late after vaccination.

Sequencing was performed with immunoSEQ multiplex PCR; in TCRdb, only in-frame clones are kept and a portion is missing. Of approximately 25,000 clones listed, under 75% are singletons. Pools of viral peptides were used by the ViraFEST assay to expand antigen-specific CD4+ T cells ahead of sequencing. Culture proceeded for approximately 10 days, and CD4+ T cells were then isolated. Vaccine recipients had no previous SARS-CoV-2 infection; their nucleocapsid antibodies were negative. The researchers cultured some 2.1 million PBMC per well with about 10 IU/ml IL-2 and roughly 9.1 ug/ml peptides. The material sequenced was CD4+ T cells from PBMCs cultured with SARS-CoV-2 spike peptides, taken before COVID-19 vaccination. The sequence was collected from a human donor who received a COVID-19 vaccine.

The CDR3 is CASSLAGQGAYTEAFF. Written as DNA, the CDR3 is TGCGCCAGCAGCTTGGCAGGACAGGGGGCCTACACTGAAGCTTTCTTT. This chain uses TRBV5-1 with TRBJ1-1, with 11 nucleotides matching TRBD1. Looked up from germline, CDR1 is SGHRS and CDR2 is YFSETQ. V lost 0 bases, J lost 3 bases, and 4 bases stayed unmatched. The CDR3 has 16 amino acids.